Shown below are 5 T cell receptor beta chains from a single sample sequenced in a study of graft-versus-host responses after intestinal transplantation. Repertoires were generated with immunoSEQ multiplex PCR, while TCRdb's copy carries only in-frame clones and drops some. This repertoire shows tens of thousands of clones, 75% to 95% found once; its top ten account for 0.5%. Their antigens are not known. The input for sequencing was unstimulated CD8+ T cells sorted from spleen or lymph node cells, taken before intestinal transplant. The receptor source for this set is a human donor who received an intestinal transplant.

V gene TRBV4-1 combines with J gene TRBJ2-3, with TRBD2 identical over 7 bases. Germline assignment: CDR1 MGHRA and CDR2 YSYEKL. J was trimmed by 6 bases and V by 5 bases; bases with no gene match: 8. The CDR3 has 14 residues. The CDR3 sequence is CASSARLAIDTQYF. The CDR3 bases are TGCGCCAGCAGCGCTCGACTAGCAATCGATACGCAGTATTTT.

For the CDR3, the DNA is TGCAGCGTTGAAGCAGGGGGCACCGGGGAGCTGTTTTTT. This sequence encodes CSVEAGGTGELFF. The chain joins TRBV29-1 to TRBJ2-2; 7 nucleotides line up with TRBD1. The CDR3 extends over 13 amino acids. Germline values: CDR1 SQVTM, CDR2 ANQGSEA. J gave up 4 bases and V 1 base, and 0 bases lay outside the gene matches.

The chain has TRBV11-2 and TRBJ1-1; D is unresolved. CDR1 and CDR2 (germline): SGHAT, FQNNGV. This CDR3 region has 10 residues. V gave up 1 base and J gave up 10 bases, with 4 bases separating them. CDR3 in DNA: TGTGCCAGCAGCTTAGCGGGAGCTTTCTTT. This codes for CASSLAGAFF.

The genes are TRBV21-1 and TRBJ2-3; TRBD1, the table's D call, was not compared with the DNA. TRBV21-1 is classified as a pseudogene. The CDR3 totals 17 residues. The CDR3 DNA reads TGTGCCAGCAGCAAAGGGGCCGTACTTCGCTTCACAGATACGCAGTATTTT. The encoded protein is CASSKGAVLRFTDTQYF.

This chain uses TRBV27 with TRBJ2-7; 7 positions match TRBD1. Trimming at V came to 5 bases and at J to 4 bases, leaving 8 bases not matched to a gene. The CDR3 is 14 residues long. In germline, CDR1 is MNHEY, CDR2 SMNVEV (reference sequence). The CDR3 loop is CASSIRQGPYEQYF. The CDR3 bases are TGTGCCAGCAGTATAAGACAGGGACCTTACGAGCAGTACTTC.